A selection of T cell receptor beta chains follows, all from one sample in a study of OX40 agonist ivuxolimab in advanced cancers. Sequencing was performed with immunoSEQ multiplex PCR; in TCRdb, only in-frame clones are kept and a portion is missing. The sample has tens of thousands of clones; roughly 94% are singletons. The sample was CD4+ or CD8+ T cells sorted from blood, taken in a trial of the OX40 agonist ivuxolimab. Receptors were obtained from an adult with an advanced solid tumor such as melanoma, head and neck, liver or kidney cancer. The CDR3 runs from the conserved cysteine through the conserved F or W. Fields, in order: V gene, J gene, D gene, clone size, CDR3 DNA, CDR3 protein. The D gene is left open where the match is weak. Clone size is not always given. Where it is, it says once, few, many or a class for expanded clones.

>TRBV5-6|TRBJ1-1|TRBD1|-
TGTGCCAGCAGCCCGAGGGACAGGGGGTACACTGAAGCTTTCTTT
CASSPRDRGYTEAFF
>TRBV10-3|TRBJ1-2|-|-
TGTGCCATCTTCACCTCTAGCTATGGCTACACCTTC
CAIFTSSYGYTF
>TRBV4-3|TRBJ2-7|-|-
TGCGCCAGCAGCAGGAGCAGGAACCTCCTCGAGCAGTACTTC
CASSRSRNLLEQYF
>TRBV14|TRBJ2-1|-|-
TGTGCCAGCAGCCAAGGGGTGATAATAACCCATGAGCAGTTCTTC
CASSQGVIITHEQFF
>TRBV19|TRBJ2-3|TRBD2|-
TGTGCCAGTAGTATTGGGGGGACTAGCGGGAGCCCCAATACGCAGTATTTT
CASSIGGTSGSPNTQYF
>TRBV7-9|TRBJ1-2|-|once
TGTGCCAGCAGCTTAGAACGGGCTTCTACTAACTATGGCTACACCTTC
CASSLERASTNYGYTF
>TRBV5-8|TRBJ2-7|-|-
TGTGCCAGCAGCTTAGGGGGTGGGGATTTGGAGTACTTC
CASSLGGGDLEYF
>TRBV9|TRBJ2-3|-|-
TGTGCCAGCAGCGGCCAGGGCACGCAGTATTTT
CASSGQGTQYF
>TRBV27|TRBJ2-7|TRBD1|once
TGTGCCAGCAGGTTGGGACAGGAAAGCTCCTACGAGCAGTACTTC
CASRLGQESSYEQYF
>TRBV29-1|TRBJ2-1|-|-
TGCAGCGTTGAAGACAGTTACAATGAGCAGTTCTTC
CSVEDSYNEQFF
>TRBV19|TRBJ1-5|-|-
TGTGCCAGTAGTATTTGGGGAACCAGCAATCAGCCCCAGCATTTT
CASSIWGTSNQPQHF
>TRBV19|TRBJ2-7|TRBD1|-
TGTGCCAGTAGTGCCGGGACAGGGGGCGGCTACGAGCAGTACTTC
CASSAGTGGGYEQYF
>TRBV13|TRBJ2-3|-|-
TGTGCCAGCAGCTTAGAACCAGATACGCAGTATTTT
CASSLEPDTQYF